The subject of this entry is one TCR beta chain. This sample stems from a study of shared clonotypes between healthy human individuals. This table comes from immunoSEQ multiplex PCR, and its TCRdb copy is limited to in-frame clones, with some not included. Counted here are around 100,000 clones, about 68% occurring once; the ten biggest clones make up less than 55%. All donors were healthy HIV-negative adults lacking recent acute infections or vaccinations. Germline V gene sequence: CDR1 SGHTA, CDR2 FQGTGA. This CDR3 has 19 residues. Between the trimmed V and J ends, which lost 5 bases and 5 bases, there was a span of 30 bases.

The sequence came from a man aged 30 to 39 in good health. The sample consisted of memory CD8+ T cells sorted from blood. Documented subset: CD45RO+ cells pooled with CCR7-negative TemRA cells. The rearrangement joins TRBV7-3 to TRBJ2-5; D tentatively reads TRBD1 or TRBD2 (5 bases each). The CDR3 region is CASSPPGAVNPQEVETQYF. CDR3 nucleotides: TGTGCCAGCAGCCCCCCCGGGGCCGTTAACCCTCAGGAGGTGGAGACCCAGTACTTC.